This section outlines one T cell receptor (beta chain) sequence together with its context. CDR1 and CDR2 from the germline V gene are DFQATT and SNEGSKA (reference sequence). CDR3 size: 13 residues. TCRdb re-analyzed the 5' RACE reads; it lists each CDR3 protein once, without DNA. This repertoire comprises roughly 300,000 distinct CDR3 sequences; its ten largest clones make up over 5%. The data are from a study of monozygotic twins with inflammatory bowel disease. The sample taken for sequencing was blood. This sequence originates from a human donor with ulcerative colitis or Crohn's disease, or a healthy co-twin of an affected twin (not recorded which). V gene TRBV20-1 combines with J gene TRBJ2-1. The CDR3 here is CSAHWDTNNEQFF.